This is a list of T cell receptor beta chains from one sample in a study of blood T cell repertoires in COVID-19. Only in-frame clones appear in the TCRdb table, and some are missing; sequencing was by immunoSEQ multiplex PCR. The sample lists just over 300,000 clones; 87% were seen once. Sequenced material: PBMCs or T cells enriched from blood (not recorded which). The receptors were sampled from a woman younger than 35 who had recovered from COVID-19. Each CDR3 is given with its conserved first and last residue. D genes are given only for firm matches. Where a row states a size, it is once, few, many or the class of an expanded clone; other rows omit it.

V gene: TRBV3-1/TRBV3-2; clone size: .; J gene: TRBJ1-6; D gene: TRBD1; CDR3 protein: CASKDRENSPLHF; CDR3 DNA: TGTGCCAGCAAGGACAGGGAGAATTCACCCCTCCACTTT
V gene: TRBV9; clone size: once; J gene: TRBJ2-3; D gene: .; CDR3 protein: CASSVRETVTDTQYF; CDR3 DNA: TGTGCCAGCAGCGTTCGGGAGACAGTCACAGATACGCAGTATTTT
V gene: TRBV19; clone size: .; J gene: TRBJ1-2; D gene: TRBD1; CDR3 protein: CATVRQGGNYGYTF; CDR3 DNA: TGTGCCACCGTGAGACAGGGGGGAAACTATGGCTACACCTTC
V gene: TRBV9; clone size: few; J gene: TRBJ2-7; D gene: .; CDR3 protein: CASSVGTGSAYEQYF; CDR3 DNA: TGTGCCAGCAGCGTAGGGACTGGTTCCGCCTACGAGCAGTACTTC
V gene: TRBV10-1; clone size: .; J gene: TRBJ2-7; D gene: .; CDR3 protein: CASSDGGRSYEQYF; CDR3 DNA: TGCGCCAGCAGTGACGGGGGGCGCTCCTACGAGCAGTACTTC
V gene: TRBV28; clone size: .; J gene: TRBJ2-7; D gene: TRBD2; CDR3 protein: CASTPLLAASYEQYF; CDR3 DNA: TGTGCCAGCACCCCTCTTCTAGCGGCTTCCTACGAGCAGTACTTC
V gene: TRBV18; clone size: .; J gene: TRBJ2-1; D gene: TRBD1; CDR3 protein: CASSPLGQRNEQFF; CDR3 DNA: TGTGCCAGCTCACCGCTGGGACAGCGCAATGAGCAGTTCTTC
V gene: TRBV5-1; clone size: .; J gene: TRBJ1-2; D gene: .; CDR3 protein: CASSAEQGDYGYTF; CDR3 DNA: TGCGCCAGCAGCGCCGAACAGGGTGACTATGGCTACACCTTC
V gene: TRBV5-5; clone size: .; J gene: TRBJ1-1; D gene: .; CDR3 protein: CASSLVMGRTEAFF; CDR3 DNA: TGTGCCAGCAGCTTGGTTATGGGGAGGACTGAAGCTTTCTTT
V gene: TRBV6-1; clone size: .; J gene: TRBJ2-5; D gene: TRBD1; CDR3 protein: CASTEFRDRGRTGETQYF; CDR3 DNA: TGTGCCAGCACTGAATTCCGGGACAGGGGACGAACCGGGGAGACCCAGTACTTC